This T cell receptor (beta chain) was sequenced during a study of vaccination and CD4 T cells after COVID-19 (dated by TCRdb to 2022 to 2024). Background on the whole study: Convalescent patients had a positive SARS-CoV-2 result on nasal swab PCR, and of these patients, nine had mild disease and one had severe disease. The convalescent cohort comprised six males and four females, including two Hispanic individuals, seven Caucasians, two Asians and one multiracial person. Participants got two doses of the Pfizer-BioNTech BNT162b2 vaccine (n=8) or two doses of the Moderna mRNA-1273 vaccine (n=2). Post-COVID blood samples from convalescent patients were collected a median of roughly 100 days after diagnosis, with a range of roughly 30 to 170 days. Post-vaccine blood samples were taken a median of around 77 days after the second vaccine dose, with a range of roughly 14 to 250 days. Three convalescent patients gave samples both early after vaccination (day 14) and late after vaccination (days 161 to 241). Overlapping spike peptide pools from SARS-CoV-2 and from the common cold coronaviruses HCoV-NL63, HCoV-OC43 and HCoV-229E were used as culture stimuli. Control cultures used a CEFX viral epitope pool as positive control, an HIV-1 Nef peptide pool as negative control, or no peptide. The spike-specific CD4+ TCR repertoire was compared before and after mRNA vaccination in ten to eleven COVID-19 convalescent patients and several infection-naive healthy vaccine recipients.

Turning to this clonotype: No cognate antigen has been identified for it. One base away there is no much larger clone; base qualities are not given.

The library was made by PCR. DNA from cultured CD4+ T cells underwent TCR sequencing with the Oncomine TCR Beta short-read assay at the Johns Hopkins FTIC core. The QIAamp micro DNA kit was used to extract genomic DNA from the cultured CD4+ T cells. Oncomine TCR Beta libraries made from cultured CD4+ T cells were pooled using unique dual indexes and sequenced on an Illumina iSeq 100. As for how the authors treated the data: Non-productive sequences were removed, and CDR3s that did not start with C, did not end with F or W, or were shorter than 7 amino acids were discarded. The MANAFEST web application identified antigen-specific clonotypes by comparing peptide-stimulated wells against reference wells and other culture wells. To be called positive, a clone needed an FDR below 0.05, an odds ratio above 5, and a productive frequency above 0.1% in at least two of three replicate wells. Cross-reactive clonotypes were defined as significantly expanded in both SARS-CoV-2 spike wells and at least one common cold coronavirus spike condition. CDR3 homology was assessed with Levenshtein distances (stringdist) and unrooted phylogenetic trees (ape) in R version 3.6.1. TCRdb trimmed public reads at Q25 via fastp, called clones via MiXCR and kept in-frame beta chains. Under each unique CDR3 protein, matching rows form one entry showing the most common genes and DNA. These V and J calls are TCRdb output, not the study's own analysis. Recorded for this sample are approximately 27,000 distinct CDR3 sequences; approximately 40% of them occurred a single time. The top ten hold around 3.4% of the sample.

CDR3 length: 14 amino acids, cysteine to phenylalanine. The only DNA kept is the CDR3, 42 bases in frame from the first base. The CDR1 and CDR2 encoded by the germline V gene (reference sequence) are DFQATT and SNEGSKA. Germline trimming: 4 bases from V, 5 bases from J; junction bases outside gene matches: 9. Overall results and qualifications from the work: In convalescent patients, nearly all vaccine-specific clones (304 of 307) were found to be mono-reactive for SARS-CoV-2 spike rather than cross-reactive with common cold coronaviruses. Relatively few convalescent patients were included in the study, and early timepoints after natural infection were not analyzed. In convalescent patients, a median around 89% of post-vaccine SARS-CoV-2-reactive clones were detected only after vaccination, suggesting vaccine-specific priming. The median count of SARS-CoV-2-reactive clonotypes went up from 20 to 25 after infection to 30 to 40 after vaccination, although the change was not significant.

Read against the paper, the sample's time point label means: late sampling 161 to 241 days after vaccination in a few convalescent patients. The sample's treatment or condition label, decoded: roughly 11-day PBMC culture with coronavirus spike peptide pools or control peptides (ViraFEST assay). The ViraFEST assay was used in the study, in which antigen-specific T cells were expanded with peptide pools and expanded clonotypes were subsequently identified by TCR sequencing. The convalescent patients' positive SARS-CoV-2 PCR tests were from March to December 2020, which was before the Alpha, Beta and Delta variants emerged in the United States. Each well held more than 1.5 million PBMCs cultured in IMDM containing around 5.1% human AB serum and around 9.2 IU/ml IL-2, with about 9.1 ug/ml peptide pools added. Half of the culture medium was replaced with fresh IL-2-containing medium on days 3 and 7. After approximately eleven days of culture, CD4+ T cells were isolated by negative selection using the EasySep CD4+ T cell isolation kit. PBMCs were separated from whole blood using Ficoll-Paque Plus gradient centrifugation and then either used fresh or cryopreserved at -140C. In general, triplicate wells were set up for every culture condition.

Source: CD4+ T cells from blood, cultured in vitro, taken about 7 months after SARS-CoV-2 vaccination. In this chain, TRBV20-1 is recombined with TRBJ2-5, and TRBD2 aligns with 8 junction nucleotides. The clonotype originates from a human donor who had recovered from COVID-19. CDR3 reads: CSAKKAGAGETQYF. The nucleotide sequence is TGCAGTGCTAAAAAAGCGGGAGCTGGTGAGACCCAGTACTTC.